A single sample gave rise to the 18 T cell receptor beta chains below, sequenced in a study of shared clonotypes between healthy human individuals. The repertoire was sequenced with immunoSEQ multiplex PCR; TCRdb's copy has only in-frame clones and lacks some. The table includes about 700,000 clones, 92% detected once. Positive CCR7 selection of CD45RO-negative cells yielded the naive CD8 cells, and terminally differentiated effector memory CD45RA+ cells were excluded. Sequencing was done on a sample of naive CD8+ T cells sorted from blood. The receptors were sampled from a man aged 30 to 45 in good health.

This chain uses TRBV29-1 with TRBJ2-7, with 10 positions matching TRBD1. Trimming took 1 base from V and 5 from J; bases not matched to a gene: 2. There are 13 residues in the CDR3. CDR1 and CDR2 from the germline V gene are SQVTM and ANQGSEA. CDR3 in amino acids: CSVEGGTGDEQYF. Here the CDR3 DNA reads TGCAGCGTTGAAGGCGGGACAGGGGACGAGCAGTACTTC.

In DNA form, the CDR3 reads TGTGCCAGCAGCCAAGATCTGAGGGGTAACCAAGATACGCAGTATTTT. Translated, it gives CASSQDLRGNQDTQYF. The genes are TRBV14 and TRBJ2-3; D tentatively reads TRBD1 or TRBD2 (5 bases each). The V end was cut by 0 bases, the J end by 5 bases, with 15 bases between. This CDR3 is 16 amino acids long. Germline assignment: CDR1 SGHDN and CDR2 FVKESK.

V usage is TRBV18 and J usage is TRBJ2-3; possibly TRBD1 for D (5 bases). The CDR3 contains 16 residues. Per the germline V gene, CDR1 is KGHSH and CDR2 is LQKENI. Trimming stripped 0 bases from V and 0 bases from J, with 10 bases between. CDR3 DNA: TGTGCCAGCTCACCACCGAACAGGAAAAGCACAGATACGCAGTATTTT. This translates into CASSPPNRKSTDTQYF.

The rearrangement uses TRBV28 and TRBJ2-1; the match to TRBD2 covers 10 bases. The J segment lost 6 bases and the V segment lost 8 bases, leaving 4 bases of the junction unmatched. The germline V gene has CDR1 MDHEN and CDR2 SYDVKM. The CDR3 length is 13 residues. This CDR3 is CASHLAGVNEQFF. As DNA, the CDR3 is TGTGCCAGCCACCTAGCGGGGGTCAATGAGCAGTTCTTC. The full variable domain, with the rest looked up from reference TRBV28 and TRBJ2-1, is DVKVTQSSRYLVKRTGEKVFLECVQDMDHENMFWYRQDPGLGLRLIYFSYDVKMKEKGDIPEGYSVSREKKERFSLILESASTNQTSMYLCASHLAGVNEQFFGPGTRLTVL.

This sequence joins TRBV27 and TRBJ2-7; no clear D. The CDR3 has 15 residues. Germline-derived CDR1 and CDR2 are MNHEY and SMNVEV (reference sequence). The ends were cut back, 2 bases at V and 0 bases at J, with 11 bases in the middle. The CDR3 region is CASSLSIGFSYEQYF. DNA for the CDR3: TGTGCCAGCAGTTTAAGTATAGGCTTCTCCTACGAGCAGTACTTC.

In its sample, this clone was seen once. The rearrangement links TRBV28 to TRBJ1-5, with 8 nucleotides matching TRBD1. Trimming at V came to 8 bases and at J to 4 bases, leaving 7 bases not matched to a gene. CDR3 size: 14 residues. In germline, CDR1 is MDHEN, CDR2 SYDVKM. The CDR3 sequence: CASFLGQGNQPQHF. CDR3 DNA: TGTGCCAGCTTTCTTGGACAGGGAAATCAGCCCCAGCATTTT.

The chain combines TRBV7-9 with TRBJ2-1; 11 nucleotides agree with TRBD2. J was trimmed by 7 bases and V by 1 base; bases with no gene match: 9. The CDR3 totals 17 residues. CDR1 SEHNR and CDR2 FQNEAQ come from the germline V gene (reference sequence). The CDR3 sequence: CASSLGWLAGGRNEQFF. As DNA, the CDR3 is TGTGCCAGCAGCTTAGGATGGTTAGCGGGAGGGAGGAATGAGCAGTTCTTC. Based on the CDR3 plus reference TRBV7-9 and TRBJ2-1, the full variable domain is DTGVSQNPRHKITKRGQNVTFRCDPISEHNRLYWYRQTLGQGPEFLTYFQNEAQLEKSRLLSDRFSAERPKGSFSTLEIQRTEQGDSAMYLCASSLGWLAGGRNEQFFGPGTRLTVL.

CDR3 sequence (DNA): TGCGCCAGCAGCACGACAGGGGGCGACGCCGGGGAGCTGTTTTTT. Protein product: CASSTTGGDAGELFF. The chain joins TRBV5-1 to TRBJ2-2; 10 nucleotides line up with TRBD1. CDR1 and CDR2 from the germline V gene are SGHRS and YFSETQ. There are 15 residues in the CDR3. V shed 4 bases, J shed 6 bases, and the junction held 6 bases outside the gene matches.

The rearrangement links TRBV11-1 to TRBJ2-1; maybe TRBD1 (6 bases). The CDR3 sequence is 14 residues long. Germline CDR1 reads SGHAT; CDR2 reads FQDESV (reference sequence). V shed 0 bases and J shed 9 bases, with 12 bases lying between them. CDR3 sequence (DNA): TGTGCCAGCAGCTTAGCAGAGAGGGGGTTTGAGCAGTTCTTC. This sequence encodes CASSLAERGFEQFF.

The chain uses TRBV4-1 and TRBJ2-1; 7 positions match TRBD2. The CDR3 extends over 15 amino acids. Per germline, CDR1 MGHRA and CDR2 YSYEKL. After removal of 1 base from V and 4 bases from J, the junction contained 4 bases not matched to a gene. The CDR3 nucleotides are TGCGCCAGCAGCCAAGGACTAGCAGATTACAATGAGCAGTTCTTC. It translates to CASSQGLADYNEQFF.

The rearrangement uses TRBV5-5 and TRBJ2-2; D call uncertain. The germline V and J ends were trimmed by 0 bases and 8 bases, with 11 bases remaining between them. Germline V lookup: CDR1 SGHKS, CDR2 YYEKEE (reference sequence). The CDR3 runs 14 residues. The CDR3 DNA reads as TGTGCCAGCAGCTTGGGGAGTAAGGTTGGGGAGCTGTTTTTT. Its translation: CASSLGSKVGELFF.

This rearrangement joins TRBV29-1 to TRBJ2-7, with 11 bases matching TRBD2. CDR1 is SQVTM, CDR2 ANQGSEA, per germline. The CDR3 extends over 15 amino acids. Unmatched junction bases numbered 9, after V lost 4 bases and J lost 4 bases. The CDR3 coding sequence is TGCAGCGTTGTCCCTACTAGCGGGAGTGAATACGAGCAGTACTTC. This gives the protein CSVVPTSGSEYEQYF.

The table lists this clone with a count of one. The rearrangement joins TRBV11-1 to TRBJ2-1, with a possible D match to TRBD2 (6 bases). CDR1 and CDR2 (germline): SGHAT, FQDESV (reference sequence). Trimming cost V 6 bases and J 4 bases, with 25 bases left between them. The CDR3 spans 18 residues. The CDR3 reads CASSFTIVPGLRYNEQFF. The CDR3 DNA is TGTGCCAGCAGTTTCACGATCGTCCCGGGACTGCGTTACAATGAGCAGTTCTTC.

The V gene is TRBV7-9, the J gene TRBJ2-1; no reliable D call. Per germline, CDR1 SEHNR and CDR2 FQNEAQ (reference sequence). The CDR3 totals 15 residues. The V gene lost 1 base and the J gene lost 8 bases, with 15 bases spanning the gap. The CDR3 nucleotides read TGTGCCAGCAGCTTAGAGGAAGGACCCTGGGATGAGCAGTTCTTC. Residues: CASSLEEGPWDEQFF.

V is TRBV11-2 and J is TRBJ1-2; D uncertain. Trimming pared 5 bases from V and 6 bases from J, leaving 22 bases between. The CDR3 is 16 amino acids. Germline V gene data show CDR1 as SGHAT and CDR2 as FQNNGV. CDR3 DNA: TGTGCCAGCAGCGAAGTACCGGCGACCACGTTCCATGGCTACACCTTC. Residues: CASSEVPATTFHGYTF.

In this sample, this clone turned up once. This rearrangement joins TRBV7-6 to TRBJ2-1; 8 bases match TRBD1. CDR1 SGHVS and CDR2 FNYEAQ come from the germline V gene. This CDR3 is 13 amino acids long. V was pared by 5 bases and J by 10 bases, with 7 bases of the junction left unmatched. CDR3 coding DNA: TGTGCCAGCAGCCGGACAGGGTCTGGGGAGCAGTTCTTC. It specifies CASSRTGSGEQFF.

CDR3 nucleotides: TGTGCCAGCAGCTCCAAATCGACTAGCGGGAGCTTTGACAATGAGCAGTTCTTC. Its translation: CASSSKSTSGSFDNEQFF. The V call is TRBV7-9, the J call TRBJ2-1; TRBD2 matches at 12 bases. Per germline, CDR1 SEHNR and CDR2 FQNEAQ (reference sequence). V was clipped by 4 bases and J by 5 bases; unmatched bases: 12. The CDR3 has 18 amino acids.

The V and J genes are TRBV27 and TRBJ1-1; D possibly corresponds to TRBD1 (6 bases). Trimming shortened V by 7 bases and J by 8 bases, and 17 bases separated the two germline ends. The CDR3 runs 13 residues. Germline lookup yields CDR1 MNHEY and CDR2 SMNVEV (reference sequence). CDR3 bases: TGTGCCAGCACCACTGGGGGGACACGGGAAGCTTTCTTT. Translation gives CASTTGGTREAFF.